This TCR beta chain was retrieved from a study of beta chain features in type 1 diabetes. V lost 0 bases to trimming and J lost 4 bases, with 11 bases between them. CDR1 is MDHEN, CDR2 SYDVKM, per germline. The CDR3 totals 15 residues. Sequenced material consisted of expressed TCRB transcripts (all of the isolated RNA was reverse transcribed). Using immunoSEQ multiplex PCR, the repertoire was profiled, and TCRdb retains in-frame clones only, with some absent. Among 390,000 or so clones listed, approximately 15% were seen once. This clone was detected a few times. The chain recombines TRBV28 with TRBJ2-3; D might be TRBD1 or TRBD2, each matching 5 bases. The source of this sequence is a man younger than 40 in good health. Material: naive CD4+ T cells from blood. In DNA form, the CDR3 reads TGTGCCAGCAGTTTATGGTCCCTGGGGGCAGATACGCAGTATTTT. Its translation is CASSLWSLGADTQYF.